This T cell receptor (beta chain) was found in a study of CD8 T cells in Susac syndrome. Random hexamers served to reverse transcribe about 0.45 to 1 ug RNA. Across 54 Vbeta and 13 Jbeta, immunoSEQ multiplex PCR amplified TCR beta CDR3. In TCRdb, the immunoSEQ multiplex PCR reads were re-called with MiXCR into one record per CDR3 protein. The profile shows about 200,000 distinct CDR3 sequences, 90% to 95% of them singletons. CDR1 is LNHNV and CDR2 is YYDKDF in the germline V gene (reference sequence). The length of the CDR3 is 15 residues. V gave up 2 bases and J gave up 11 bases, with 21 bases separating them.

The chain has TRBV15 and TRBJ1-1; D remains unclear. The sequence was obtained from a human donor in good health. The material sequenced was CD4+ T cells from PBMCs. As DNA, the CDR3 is TGTGCCACCAGCAGATCCGCCGGGCCATCCGTGAATGCTTTCTTT. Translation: CATSRSAGPSVNAFF.